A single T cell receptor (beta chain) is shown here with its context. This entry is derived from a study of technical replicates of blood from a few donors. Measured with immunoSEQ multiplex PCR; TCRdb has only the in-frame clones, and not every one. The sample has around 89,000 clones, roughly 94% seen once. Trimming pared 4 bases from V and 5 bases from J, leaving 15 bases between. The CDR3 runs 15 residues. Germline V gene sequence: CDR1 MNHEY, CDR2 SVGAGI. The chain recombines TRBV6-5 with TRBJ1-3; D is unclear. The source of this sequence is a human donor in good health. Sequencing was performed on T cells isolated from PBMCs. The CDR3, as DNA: TGTGCCAGCAGTTTAGCGTCAGAGTCCAGAAACACCATATATTTT. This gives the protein CASSLASESRNTIYF.